These 2 T cell receptor beta chains were sequenced from one sample in a study of post-analysis software for immune sequencing data. Carried by the TCR beta cDNA libraries were unique molecular identifiers. MiXCR was run by TCRdb on the PCR reads, yielding one entry per CDR3 protein. The data hold roughly 800,000 distinct CDR3 sequences, with less than 35% observed a single time. Their antigens are not known. Findings and caveats of the study: Patients had higher frequencies than controls of a handful of TRBV segments, including TRBV5-6, TRBV5-1 and TRBV20-1.

Input material: blood. The receptor source for this set is a girl under 18 with multiple sclerosis.

This clonotype was seen more than once but under ten times. V usage is TRBV5-1 and J usage is TRBJ1-1; maybe TRBD1 (5 bases). Germline CDR1 and CDR2: SGHRS and YFSETQ. This CDR3 is 16 amino acids long. The germline V and J ends were trimmed by 2 bases and 3 bases, with 17 bases remaining between them. This chain's CDR3 is CASSFSQGRTHTEAFF. CDR3 in DNA: TGCGCCAGCAGCTTCTCCCAGGGACGGACACACACTGAAGCTTTCTTT.

The chain links TRBV6-1 to TRBJ1-1; 7 positions match TRBD1. Trimming took 10 bases from V and 4 from J; bases not matched to a gene: 12. CDR1 and CDR2 from the germline V gene are MNHNS and SASEGT. This CDR3 has 14 amino acids. The CDR3 sequence is CATTRQGWGTEAFF. The CDR3 DNA reads TGTGCCACGACAAGACAGGGATGGGGCACTGAAGCTTTCTTT.